Below are 10 T cell receptor beta chains sequenced from a single sample in a study of cytomegalovirus exposure and HLA in healthy donors. Sequenced by immunoSEQ multiplex PCR; TCRdb stores in-frame clones only, minus some. The profile shows 200,000 to 250,000 clones, less than 90% of them singletons. Sequencing input: PBMCs. Receptor source: a man between 18 and 35 years old in good health and CMV-seropositive.

In DNA, the CDR3 is TGTGCCAGCAGCTTGGATAAGAATCAGCCCCAGCATTTT. Protein: CASSLDKNQPQHF. This chain uses TRBV5-4 with TRBJ1-5; D not resolved. The germline V and J ends were trimmed by 0 bases and 4 bases, with 5 bases remaining between them. This CDR3 comprises 13 residues. CDR1 and CDR2 from the germline V gene are SGHNT and YYREEE (reference sequence).

J is TRBJ1-3 and V is TRBV5-1; D remains unclear. V shed 7 bases and J shed 0 bases, with 14 bases lying between them. CDR1 is SGHRS, CDR2 YFSETQ, per germline. The CDR3 length is 15 residues. This chain's CDR3 is CASRKAGSSGNTIYF. DNA for the CDR3: TGCGCCAGCCGGAAAGCGGGATCCTCTGGAAACACCATATATTTT. Full variable domain (remainder filled in from reference TRBV5-1 and TRBJ1-3): KAGVTQTPRYLIKTRGQQVTLSCSPISGHRSVSWYQQTPGQGLQFLFEYFSETQRNKGNFPGRFSGRQFSNSRSEMNVSTLELGDSALYLCASRKAGSSGNTIYFGEGSWLTVV.

The rearrangement uses TRBV5-1 and TRBJ1-2; D is unresolved. The CDR3 covers 14 residues. V gave up 7 bases and J gave up 1 base, with 14 bases separating them. Germline V lookup: CDR1 SGHRS, CDR2 YFSETQ. The CDR3 region has the DNA TGCGCCAGCTCAATAACAACGGGTAACTATGGCTACACCTTC. This gives the protein CASSITTGNYGYTF.

This chain connects TRBV6-5 to TRBJ1-1; D unresolved. Germline lookup yields CDR1 MNHEY and CDR2 SVGAGI. V was trimmed by 5 bases and J by 1 base, leaving 8 bases between them. The CDR3 is 13 amino acids. The CDR3 sequence is CASSRTENTEAFF. The DNA for the CDR3 is TGTGCCAGCAGTCGGACGGAGAACACTGAAGCTTTCTTT.

The CDR3 region is CASSFDGAYEQYF. The CDR3 bases are TGCGCCAGCAGCTTCGATGGCGCCTACGAGCAGTACTTC. The chain couples TRBV5-1 to TRBJ2-7; D is uncertain. Trimming stripped 2 bases from V and 2 bases from J, with 8 bases between. The CDR3 loop spans 13 amino acids. Germline V CDR1 and CDR2: SGHRS, YFSETQ.

The gene calls are TRBV7-9 and TRBJ1-2; TRBD1 matches 10 bases. The V gene's germline CDR1 is SEHNR and CDR2 FQNEAQ (reference sequence). Trimming cost V 3 bases and J 7 bases; bases outside gene matches: 8. This CDR3 comprises 15 residues. The CDR3 DNA sequence: TGTGCCAGCAGCTTTTCCTCGGGACAGGGGCTTGGCTACACCTTC. This translates into CASSFSSGQGLGYTF.

This clone appeared a single time. V usage is TRBV28 and J usage is TRBJ2-3; unclear D gene. Trimming pared 4 bases from V and 1 base from J, leaving 3 bases between. CDR1 is MDHEN, CDR2 SYDVKM, per germline. The CDR3 length is 12 residues. CDR3 loop: CASSSRTDTQYF. The CDR3 DNA reads TGTGCCAGCAGTTCACGCACAGATACGCAGTATTTT. The full variable domain, in which reference TRBV28 and TRBJ2-3 provide the parts outside the CDR3, is DVKVTQSSRYLVKRTGEKVFLECVQDMDHENMFWYRQDPGLGLRLIYFSYDVKMKEKGDIPEGYSVSREKKERFSLILESASTNQTSMYLCASSSRTDTQYFGPGTRLTVL.

The rearrangement links TRBV4-3 to TRBJ2-7, with TRBD1 as a possible D gene (5 bases). Per the germline V gene, CDR1 is LGHNA and CDR2 is YSLEER. V was clipped by 4 bases and J by 2 bases, with 12 bases between them. The CDR3 contains 14 residues. The CDR3 here is CASSLDRAAYEQYF. The CDR3 region has the DNA TGCGCCAGCAGCCTCGACAGAGCCGCCTACGAGCAGTACTTC.

The chain couples TRBV29-1 to TRBJ1-4; D gene unclear. V lost 6 bases, J lost 9 bases, and 14 bases lay in between. This CDR3 is built from 12 residues. Germline CDR1 SQVTM, CDR2 ANQGSEA. CDR3 in DNA: TGCAGCGTAGGGCAGGCCGGACAAAAACTGTTTTTT. Residues: CSVGQAGQKLFF.

The rearrangement joins TRBV7-9 to TRBJ2-7; possibly TRBD1 or TRBD2 for D (5 bases each). Between the trimmed V and J ends, which lost 4 bases and 3 bases, there was a span of 19 bases. The germline V gene has CDR1 SEHNR and CDR2 FQNEAQ (reference sequence). The CDR3 has 16 amino acids. The CDR3 region is CASSSRPLGANYEQYF. Here the CDR3 DNA reads TGTGCCAGCAGCTCCCGCCCCCTCGGGGCAAACTACGAGCAGTACTTC.